What follows describes a single T cell receptor beta chain. The data belong to a study of T-cell reconstitution after alpha-beta-depleted transplantation in children. The TCRbeta library was prepared with unique molecular identifiers. A single record per CDR3 protein comes from TCRdb applying MiXCR to the PCR reads. The sample has 600,000 or so distinct CDR3 sequences, 23% seen once. The specimen was PBMCs, mostly from graft donor cells, collected 360 days after TCRalphabeta/CD19-depleted stem cell transplant. The source is a boy in the first two years of life who had a stem cell transplant for acute myeloid leukemia, so the T cells may come from the graft donor.

In nucleotides, the CDR3 is TGCAGTGCTCATCCCGGACAGGGGGAATATCAGCCCCAGCATTTT. Protein product: CSAHPGQGEYQPQHF. This rearrangement joins TRBV20-1 to TRBJ1-5; TRBD1 aligns across 10 bases. The V gene end was trimmed by 5 bases and the J gene end by 5 bases; junction bases not matched to a gene: 9. Germline CDR1 reads DFQATT; CDR2 reads SNEGSKA (reference sequence). The CDR3 spans 15 residues.